These 22 T cell receptor beta chains share one sample of origin, sequenced in a study of Graves' ophthalmopathy and Graves' hyperthyroidism. RNA transcripts were the source from which TCR beta CDR3 regions were amplified. HTBI-primed first-round RT-PCR preceded second-round multiplex PCR. TCRdb itself ran the multiplex PCR reads through MiXCR, one entry per CDR3 protein. The sample holds about 550,000 distinct CDR3 sequences, roughly 39% seen once. Sequencing input: peripheral blood or thyroid tissue (not recorded which). The receptors come from an adult man with Graves' hyperthyroidism.

This clonotype came up many times. The chain joins TRBV5-1 to TRBJ2-2, with D perhaps given as TRBD1 or TRBD2 (5 bases each). V lost 6 bases to trimming and J lost 5 bases, with 20 bases between them. Germline-derived CDR1 and CDR2 are SGHRS and YFSETQ. The CDR3 sequence is 16 residues long. As DNA, the CDR3 is TGCGCCAGCAAGGCTATCCCGGGGCTTGGGACCGGGGAGCTGTTTTTT. Its translation is CASKAIPGLGTGELFF.

This clonotype was counted many times. This chain connects TRBV29-1 to TRBJ2-7, with TRBD2 matching over 9 bases. Germline CDR1 is SQVTM and CDR2 is ANQGSEA. The CDR3 length is 16 residues. After removal of 0 bases from V and 4 bases from J, the junction contained 10 bases not matched to a gene. Here the CDR3 DNA reads TGCAGCGTTGAAGAGCGGGTGGGACTAGCTTTTTACGAGCAGTACTTC. This encodes CSVEERVGLAFYEQYF.

This clonotype was detected ten times or more. The genes are TRBV10-3 and TRBJ2-7; D ambiguous. V was clipped by 0 bases and J by 3 bases, with 9 bases between them. Germline lookup yields CDR1 ENHRY and CDR2 SYGVKD. The CDR3 totals 14 residues. The CDR3 is CAISESPGSYEQYF. The CDR3 DNA reads TGTGCCATCAGTGAGTCACCGGGCAGCTACGAGCAGTACTTC.

The chain links TRBV2 to TRBJ2-3; TRBD2 matches 7 bases. The germline CDR1 and CDR2 sequences are SNHLY and FYNNEI. The trim removed 7 bases at V and 0 bases at J, leaving 13 bases unmatched. This CDR3 region has 17 residues. The CDR3 is CASTWAQRGKSTDTQYF. For the CDR3, the DNA is TGTGCCAGCACCTGGGCCCAGCGGGGAAAAAGCACAGATACGCAGTATTTT.

This sequence joins TRBV6-5 and TRBJ2-7; D gene uncertain. Looked up from germline, CDR1 is MNHEY and CDR2 is SVGAGI. The CDR3 contains 14 residues. V was clipped by 0 bases and J by 3 bases, with 9 bases between them. CDR3 DNA: TGTGCCAGCAGTTACTCCCCAGCCGTCTACGAGCAGTACTTC. Residues: CASSYSPAVYEQYF.

V and J are TRBV20-1 and TRBJ2-7, with a tentative D call TRBD2 (5 bases). CDR3 length equals 14 residues. From germline, CDR1 is DFQATT and CDR2 SNEGSKA (reference sequence). The germline V and J ends were trimmed by 0 bases and 2 bases, with 11 bases remaining between them. The chain's CDR3 is CSARDLRGTYEQYF. Here the CDR3 DNA reads TGCAGTGCTAGAGATCTAAGAGGGACCTACGAGCAGTACTTC.

This clonotype was seen more than once but under ten times. The rearrangement joins TRBV10-3 to TRBJ2-1, with TRBD2 matching 9 bases. Germline loops: CDR1 ENHRY, CDR2 SYGVKD. V shed 4 bases, J shed 7 bases, and the junction held 2 bases outside the gene matches. The CDR3 extends over 13 amino acids. Written as DNA, the CDR3 is TGTGCCATCAGTGTTAGCGGGAGAAATGAGCAGTTCTTC. Translated, it gives CAISVSGRNEQFF.

In regard to this clonotype: A single base separates this from a much larger clone, so it may be a read error. V and J are TRBV7-6 and TRBJ2-3, with TRBD1 as a possible D gene (6 bases). This CDR3 spans 12 amino acids. CDR1 SGHVS and CDR2 FNYEAQ come from the germline V gene. CDR3 nucleotides: TGTGCCAGCAGCTCACGGACAGATACGCGGTATTTT. Encoded protein: CASSSRTDTRYF. The full variable domain, rest sourced from reference TRBV7-6 and TRBJ2-3, is GAGVSQSPRYKVTKRGQDVALRCDPISGHVSLYWYRQALGQGPEFLTYFNYEAQQDKSGLPNDRFSAERPEGSISTLTIQRTEQRDSAMYRCASSSRTDTRYFGPGTRLTVL.

V is TRBV19 and J is TRBJ1-5; TRBD1 matches 7 bases. From germline, CDR1 is LNHDA and CDR2 SQIVND (reference sequence). This CDR3 region has 12 residues. V gave up 5 bases and J gave up 12 bases; unmatched junction bases: 7. CDR3 sequence: CASSFSGDSQHF. The CDR3 DNA reads TGTGCCAGTAGTTTCTCGGGGGACAGCCAGCATTTT.

This clonotype was seen a few times. The chain uses TRBV6-1 and TRBJ2-7, with TRBD2 matching 10 bases. The CDR3 sequence is 16 residues long. With 5 bases clipped from V and 4 bases from J, the junction kept 11 bases outside the gene matches. Germline V CDR1 and CDR2: MNHNS, SASEGT. This CDR3 reads CASSPPRAGGVYEQYF. In DNA form, the CDR3 reads TGTGCCAGCAGTCCACCCCGAGCGGGAGGGGTTTACGAGCAGTACTTC.

The genes are TRBV15 and TRBJ2-1, with a possible D match to TRBD2 (7 bases). The V gene's germline CDR1 is LNHNV and CDR2 YYDKDF (reference sequence). The CDR3 length is 17 residues. Trimming cost V 6 bases and J 0 bases, with 18 bases left between them. CDR3 in amino acids: CATRVREGEGSYNEQFF. CDR3 nucleotides: TGTGCCACCAGAGTTAGGGAGGGGGAGGGCTCCTACAATGAGCAGTTCTTC.

The J gene is TRBJ1-1, the V gene TRBV2, with a possible D match to TRBD1 (6 bases). With 6 bases removed from V and 7 bases from J, the gap between germline ends came to 15 bases. The germline gives CDR1 SNHLY, CDR2 FYNNEI. This CDR3 spans 13 amino acids. The CDR3 nucleotides read TGTGCCAGCAGCCCCAGGGGTTCGGGTGAAGCTTTCTTT. Protein product: CASSPRGSGEAFF. Complete variable domain (other parts from reference TRBV2 and TRBJ1-1): EPEVTQTPSHQVTQMGQEVILRCVPISNHLYFYWYRQILGQKVEFLVSFYNNEISEKSEIFDDQFSVERPDGSNFTLKIRSTKLEDSAMYFCASSPRGSGEAFFGQGTRLTVV.

The chain has TRBV9 and TRBJ2-5, with 7 bases fitting TRBD1. The CDR3 sequence is 12 residues long. V shed 3 bases and J 5 bases; nucleotides not matched to a gene: 1. CDR1 and CDR2 (germline): SGDLS, YYNGEE. CDR3 sequence: CASSETGETQYF. The CDR3 region has the DNA TGTGCCAGCAGCGAGACAGGGGAGACCCAGTACTTC.

The chain employs TRBV29-1 and TRBJ2-5, with TRBD1 identical over 10 bases. Trimming cost V 6 bases and J 1 base; bases outside gene matches: 5. There are 14 residues in the CDR3. In germline, CDR1 is SQVTM, CDR2 ANQGSEA. The CDR3 reads CSVRRDRGQETQYF. The CDR3 DNA reads TGCAGCGTACGCCGGGACAGGGGCCAAGAGACCCAGTACTTC. The full variable domain, with the rest looked up from reference TRBV29-1 and TRBJ2-5, is SAVISQKPSRDICQRGTSLTIQCQVDSQVTMMFWYRQQPGQSLTLIATANQGSEATYESGFVIDKFPISRPNLTFSTLTVSNMSPEDSSIYLCSVRRDRGQETQYFGPGTRLLVL.

The gene calls are TRBV14 and TRBJ2-2, with D unclear. The CDR3 loop spans 14 amino acids. Germline values: CDR1 SGHDN, CDR2 FVKESK. Trimming removed 2 bases at V and 1 base at J, with 5 bases between. CDR3 region: CASSQTGNTGELFF. The CDR3 DNA is TGTGCCAGCAGCCAAACCGGGAACACCGGGGAGCTGTTTTTT.

This clonotype was found many times. The chain is built from TRBV5-1 and TRBJ2-7; D is perhaps TRBD1 (6 bases). V dropped 4 bases and J dropped 4 bases, with 21 bases sitting between them. Germline values: CDR1 SGHRS, CDR2 YFSETQ. CDR3 length: 16 amino acids. CDR3 loop: CASSPSPQQGSYEQYF. The CDR3 region has the DNA TGCGCCAGCAGCCCGTCACCCCAACAGGGATCGTACGAGCAGTACTTC.

This clonotype came up a few times. V gene TRBV7-8 combines with J gene TRBJ1-5; TRBD1 might be the D (6 bases). V lost 5 bases and J 1 base, leaving 12 bases between the germline ends. Germline CDR1 and CDR2: SGHVS and FQNEAQ. This CDR3 is built from 15 residues. This CDR3 reads CASSHRDRSNQPQHF. As DNA, the CDR3 is TGTGCCAGCAGCCACAGAGACAGGAGCAATCAGCCCCAGCATTTT.

This clonotype was found many times. J is TRBJ2-2 and V is TRBV24-1; D gene uncertain. The germline CDR1 and CDR2 sequences are KGHDR and SFDVKD. The CDR3 is 16 amino acids. With 3 bases removed from V and 0 bases from J, the gap between germline ends came to 10 bases. The DNA for the CDR3 is TGTGCCACCAGTGATGGGAATAGAGCGAACACCGGGGAGCTGTTTTTT. Protein: CATSDGNRANTGELFF.

This clonotype has only a few counts. The chain carries TRBV6-1 and TRBJ1-4; D is unresolved. This CDR3 region has 15 residues. Germline V gene data show CDR1 as MNHNS and CDR2 as SASEGT. V was cut by 9 bases and J by 0 bases, with 14 bases left in between. For the CDR3, the DNA is TGTGCCAGTGCGAAGGCGACTACAACTAATGAAAAACTGTTTTTT. This sequence encodes CASAKATTTNEKLFF.

The V and J genes are TRBV4-1 and TRBJ2-7; 10 bases align to TRBD2. This CDR3 has 15 residues. J lost 2 bases, V lost 1 base, and 2 bases had no gene match. Germline CDR1 is MGHRA and CDR2 is YSYEKL. This chain's CDR3 is CASSQGTSGAYEQYF. The CDR3 nucleotides are TGCGCCAGCAGCCAAGGAACTAGCGGGGCCTACGAGCAGTACTTC.

The V gene is TRBV6-1, the J gene TRBJ1-1, with D hard to call. The CDR3 totals 12 residues. V was trimmed by 5 bases and J by 3 bases, leaving 7 bases between them. Germline V gene sequence: CDR1 MNHNS, CDR2 SASEGT. The CDR3 bases are TGTGCCAGCAGTTTTTCGTACACTGAAGCTTTCTTT. Translated: CASSFSYTEAFF.

J is TRBJ1-1 and V is TRBV3-1, with D uncertain. Trimming stripped 4 bases from V and 6 bases from J, with 15 bases between. Germline CDR1 is LGHDT and CDR2 is YNNKEL (reference sequence). The CDR3 is 14 residues long. CDR3 amino acids: CASSREGATPEAFF. CDR3 DNA sequence: TGTGCCAGCAGCCGAGAGGGTGCAACACCTGAAGCTTTCTTT.